This TCR beta chain was captured by sequencing in a study of blood T cell repertoires in COVID-19 (dated by TCRdb to 2019 to 2021). Concerning the study at large: The collaborator samples originated in the United States, Italy and Spain and spanned the acute and convalescent phases of COVID-19. The material from the prospective study consisted of cDNA or gDNA derived from T cells, B-cell-depleted T cells, or PBMCs. The dataset comprised deeply sampled blood TCRbeta repertoires from subjects exposed to, actively infected with, or recovered from COVID-19. The repertoires were released in a freely available public database meant as a resource for research on the immune response to SARS-CoV-2. Samples were obtained from the ongoing ImmuneRACE study (first 160 participants) and from 1,200 or so subjects provided by 6 global collaborators. The sample metadata nearly always contained a de-identified subject ID, COVID-19 status, age in years and sex. Where available, HLA class I and class II types were obtained from metadata supplied by the sample provider rather than from assay-based typing. The full study reports these points: Clinical and demographic metadata were provided uncurated, with the amount varying by source and participant.

The germline V gene encodes CDR1 SGHTA and CDR2 FQGNSA. V sheds 6 bases and J sheds 1 base, leaving 16 bases between their ends. The CDR3, from cysteine to phenylalanine, totals 16 residues. CDR3 DNA only is kept here, 48 bases in frame from base 1. TCRbeta CDR3 regions were amplified from genomic DNA by means of the immunoSEQ Assay, a bias-controlled multiplex PCR. Processing in the source paper ran as follows. The number of nucleated cells in each sample was estimated from the amplification of reference gene primers within the assay. To quantify the absolute abundance of each unique TCRbeta CDR3 rearrangement, sequence reads were collapsed and filtered. For each sample, productive Simpson clonality was calculated by taking the square root of Simpson's diversity index across productive rearrangements. TCRdb obtained this table from immuneACCESS and retained in-frame rearrangements with V and J assigned. These tables miss some clones; where compared with another copy, unresolved V genes account for less than half of the shortfall, and the remainder is unexplained. V and J calls and clone size are those listed in that table; D and trimming were worked out from the DNA. Within this sample are 140,000 to 150,000 clones, with roughly 84% of them counted one time only. The ten top clones hold about 5.8% of the sample.

With respect to this clone: It lacks a known antigen. Base qualities are not provided; no much larger clone lies one nucleotide away.

Enrolling through a virtual design, the prospective study's participants ranged in age from roughly 18 to 100 years and lived across 20 to 25 United States geographic areas. In the prospective study, participants were assigned to cohorts based on the clinical history participants reported in a screening survey and a study questionnaire. Exposed participants had been in contact, within 2 weeks of entering the study, with a person who had a PCR-confirmed or clinician-diagnosed case of COVID-19. In the prospective study, whole blood, serum and a nasopharyngeal or oropharyngeal swab were collected from each participant by mobile phlebotomists. Additional blood draws and questionnaires over an approximately 2-month period could optionally be provided by prospective study participants. Prospective study blood samples were shipped either frozen or at room temperature before DNA extraction.

The origin of this receptor is a woman aged 45 to 65 who had been exposed to COVID-19. The material sequenced was PBMCs or T cells enriched from blood (not recorded which). The rearranged segments are TRBV7-2 and TRBJ2-1; confidence is insufficient to name the D gene. The nucleotides read TGTGCCAGCAGTTTTAGTGGTGTTAAGTCCTACAATGAGCAGTTCTTC. This yields the protein CASSFSGVKSYNEQFF.